The entry below describes one TCR beta chain. Its specificity is unknown. The entry originates in a study of T cell responses to AZD1222 COVID-19 vaccine. About the research overall: Second-dose groups at about 4 or about 12 weeks were pooled.

Here immunoSEQ multiplex PCR was the method, and the copy in TCRdb shows in-frame clones only, minus some. Of roughly 150,000 clones detected, 85% to 95% appear once; the ten largest clones hold approximately 1.5%. Study-wide findings and caveats: It should be noted that donors were predominantly white British and more often female, and clonal diversity was possibly underestimated.

The V gene lost 2 bases and the J gene lost 9 bases, with 8 bases spanning the gap. CDR1 is SGHNT and CDR2 is YENEEA in the germline V gene. This CDR3 is built from 12 residues. This receptor was taken from an adult in good health. This specimen consisted of peripheral blood, obtained on day 0 of AZD1222 vaccination. The gene calls are TRBV11-3 and TRBJ2-1; D gene uncertain. DNA of the CDR3: TGTGCCAGCAGCTTACATGTGGGTGAGCAGTTCTTC. This translates into CASSLHVGEQFF.